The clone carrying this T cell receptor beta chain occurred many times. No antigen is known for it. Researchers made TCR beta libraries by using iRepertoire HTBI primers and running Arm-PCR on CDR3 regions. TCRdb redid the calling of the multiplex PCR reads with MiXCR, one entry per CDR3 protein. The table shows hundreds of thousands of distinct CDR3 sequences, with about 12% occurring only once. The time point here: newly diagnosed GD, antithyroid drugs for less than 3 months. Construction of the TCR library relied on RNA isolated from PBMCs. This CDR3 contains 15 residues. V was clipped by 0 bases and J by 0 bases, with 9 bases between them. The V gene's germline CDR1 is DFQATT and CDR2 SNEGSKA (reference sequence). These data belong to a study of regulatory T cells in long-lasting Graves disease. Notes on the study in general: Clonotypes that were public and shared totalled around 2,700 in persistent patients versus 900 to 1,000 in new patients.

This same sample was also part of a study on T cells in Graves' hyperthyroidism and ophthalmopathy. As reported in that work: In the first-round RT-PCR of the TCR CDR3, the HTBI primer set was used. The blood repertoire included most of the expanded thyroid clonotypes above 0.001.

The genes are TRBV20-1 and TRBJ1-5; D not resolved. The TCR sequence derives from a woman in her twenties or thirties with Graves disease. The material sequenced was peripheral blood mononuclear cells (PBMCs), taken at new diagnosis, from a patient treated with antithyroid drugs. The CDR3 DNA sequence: TGCAGTGCTAGAGATGGGTGGTATAGCAATCAGCCCCAGCATTTT. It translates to CSARDGWYSNQPQHF.